This record covers a single T cell receptor beta chain. The sample belongs to a study of cytomegalovirus exposure and HLA in healthy donors. Using immunoSEQ multiplex PCR, the repertoire was profiled, and TCRdb retains in-frame clones only, with some absent. This repertoire shows about 150,000 clones, 86% found once; its top ten account for approximately 20%. V was shortened by 6 bases and J by 11 bases, with 15 bases between the two germline ends. The CDR3 covers 12 residues. The germline gives CDR1 KGHSH, CDR2 LQKENI. This sequence joins TRBV18 and TRBJ2-3; tentatively, D is TRBD1 (6 bases). The TCR sequence derives from a man younger than 35 in good health and CMV-seropositive. Sequenced input: PBMCs. CDR3 sequence reads: CASSLQGRGQYF. The CDR3 bases are TGTGCCAGCTCGCTACAGGGAAGAGGGCAGTATTTT. The entire variable domain, with the rest obtained from reference TRBV18 and TRBJ2-3, is as follows: NAGVMQNPRHLVRRRGQEARLRCSPMKGHSHVYWYRQLPEEGLKFMVYLQKENIIDESGMPKERFSAEFPKEGPSILRIQQVVRGDSAAYFCASSLQGRGQYFGPGTRLTVL.